This TCR beta chain came from a study of patients and donors after allogeneic stem cell transplantation. In this sample, this clonotype turned up many times. CDR1 MDHEN and CDR2 SYDVKM come from the germline V gene. CDR3 size: 13 residues. The V and J ends lost 3 bases and 6 bases respectively, with 10 bases between them. MiXCR, applied by TCRdb to the RT-PCR reads, yields one record per CDR3 protein. The data contain fewer than 10,000 distinct CDR3 sequences, 3% to 4.5% of them seen just once; the ten biggest clones take up less than 20%. V is TRBV28 and J is TRBJ2-3; D is unresolved. What was sequenced was blood, either unsorted or a sorted T cell fraction (not recorded which). The origin of this receptor is a human donor who was either an allogeneic HSCT recipient or a stem cell or donor lymphocyte infusion donor (not recorded which). It is not recorded whose cells these are; they may come from a transplant donor. CDR3 DNA: TGTGCCAGCAGTTTCCCCTCTCGGGATACGCAGTATTTT. The encoded protein is CASSFPSRDTQYF.